The T cell receptor (beta chain) under discussion was sequenced for a study of Graves' ophthalmopathy and Graves' hyperthyroidism (dated by TCRdb to between 2018 and 2020). With regard to the full study: Hyperthyroidism was considered stable if no progression to ophthalmopathy occurred within 18 months of follow-up. Once sampling was done, hyperthyroidism patients were given methimazole at a starting dose of 30 mg daily, while ophthalmopathy patients were given high-dose intravenous methylprednisolone. In over five hyperthyroidism patients, the T-cell repertoires found in thyroid tissue were compared with those found in blood. The independent validation cohort included some 19 hyperthyroidism patients plus 17 patients who later progressed from hyperthyroidism to ophthalmopathy. A discovery set of 100 patients (43 ophthalmopathy, 55 to 60 stable hyperthyroidism) was enrolled to explore V-J signatures distinguishing ophthalmopathy from hyperthyroidism. TCR beta repertoire signatures were used to distinguish Graves' ophthalmopathy from Graves' hyperthyroidism and to predict progression to ophthalmopathy. In total, some 140 blood samples were TCR-sequenced: 40 to 45 ophthalmopathy, some 80 hyperthyroidism and some 17 hyperthyroidism-to-ophthalmopathy patients. Overall study results and their limits: Most expanded thyroid clonotypes with a frequency above 0.001 also appeared in blood, which suggests that blood repertoires may reflect the immune response in the thyroid. Sample size was not statistically predetermined, and group allocation was not concealed from the investigators. Ophthalmopathy was separated from stable hyperthyroidism by the 13-signature model with 85% to 90% sensitivity and about 81% specificity in cross-validation and with 80%/75% in the test set. In validation, the model predicted ophthalmopathy progression with about 64% sensitivity and approximately 75% specificity; fewer than 15 predicted patients were CT-confirmed with GO in a median of about 6.1 months.

CDR1 and CDR2, per the germline V gene, are SGDLS and YYNGEE. Measured from the cysteine to the phenylalanine, the CDR3 is 14 residues long. Just CDR3 DNA is preserved here, 42 bases in frame from base 1. Trimming costs V 0 bases and J 2 bases, and their ends lie 9 bases apart. Hyperthyroidism patients were newly diagnosed, were aged 18 to 65 years, and had a disease duration under 2 months. Patients with other autoimmune diseases, uncontrolled infections, pregnancy or lactation were excluded. Clinical symptoms, serum thyroxine, TRAb, thyroid ultrasound and orbital computed tomography were used for diagnosis. Trizol reagent was used to extract the total RNA, and its quality was then checked on an Agilent 2100 Bioanalyzer. As for this clonotype: What this receptor recognizes is not known. No base-level quality is on record; no much larger clone is a single base apart.

TCR beta CDR3 regions were amplified from RNA transcripts for repertoire sequencing. The first round was an RT-PCR using HTBI primers with the Qiagen OneStep RT-PCR kit, and this first round was followed by a second-round multiplex PCR, then size selection and purification. Sequencing of the libraries was carried out on an Illumina HiSeq2000 in paired-end mode with 100 bp reads. The authors' pipeline ran thus. Reads were processed with SOAPnuke, discarding reads with adapters, uncalled bases, mean Phred below 15, or no exact constant-primer or identifier match. COPE v1.2.5 was used to merge high-quality paired reads. Clonotypes were defined as unique nucleotide sequences and were aligned to IMGT TRB V, D and J references using MiTCR v1.1. Only V-J combinations with frequency above 0.0001 were analysed, covering approximately 99% of repertoires. For each V-J combination, a TCR clonal expansion and chaos score was defined as the ratio of F50 clonal expansion to chaos observed in the TCRdist matrix. Features were reduced by Welch's t-statistics and random forest to around 13 V-J combinations, which fed a naive Bayes classifier. Thyroid-blood repertoire similarity was quantified with the Morisita-Horn index. TCRdb reworked the public reads: Q25 trimming with fastp, MiXCR clone assembly, productive beta chains retained. Records with the same CDR3 protein are collapsed into one entry carrying the most frequent genes and DNA. TCRdb's processing, not the authors', yielded these V and J calls. Across this sample there are 1 million to 1.3 million distinct CDR3 sequences, with about two fifths seen only once. The ten largest make up more than 9.5% of the sample.

Sequencing input: peripheral blood or thyroid tissue (not recorded which). The chain links TRBV9 with TRBJ2-7; the D gene lacks a confident call. The receptor's source is an adult man with Graves' hyperthyroidism. CDR3 region: CASSVEGVPYEQYF. Read as DNA, the sequence is TGTGCCAGCAGCGTAGAAGGAGTCCCCTACGAGCAGTACTTC.